Each of the 27 T cell receptor beta chains below was sequenced from the same sample in a study of spatial heterogeneity in lung cancer. Time point indicated: sample taken at primary tumor resection. Unsorted whole RNA of tumor, nontumor lung or frozen PBMC was sequenced. TCRdb analysed the 5' RACE reads with MiXCR anew, one entry per CDR3 protein. The sample includes approximately 12,000 distinct CDR3 sequences, roughly 6.2% of them seen just once. The material sequenced was normal lung tissue next to the tumor, taken at surgery. These receptors all come from a male donor with early-stage non-small cell lung cancer.

Many counts were recorded for this clonotype. This beta chain came through as a stray read in a library set up for alpha chains, and its size says little. The chain carries TRBV29-1 and TRBJ1-5; D uncertain. Trimming took 5 bases from V and 2 from J, leaving 16 bases between them. Germline V CDR1 and CDR2: SQVTM, ANQGSEA. The CDR3 length is 15 residues. CDR3 loop: CSVSDGLLGNQPQHF. The CDR3 nucleotides read TGCAGCGTTTCCGACGGTCTCCTAGGCAATCAGCCCCAGCATTTT.

This clonotype was observed at least ten times. The library was built for alpha chains, so this beta chain is an off-target read and its size means little. This chain uses TRBV9 with TRBJ1-1; no definite D call. V was pared by 3 bases and J by 4 bases, with 13 bases between. CDR3 length: 14 residues. Germline CDR1 SGDLS, CDR2 YYNGEE. CDR3 sequence: CASSALTVGTEAFF. DNA of the CDR3: TGTGCCAGCAGCGCCCTAACAGTAGGCACTGAAGCTTTCTTT.

This clonotype has only a few counts. This beta chain was picked up by a library intended for alpha chains and is off target, so its count carries little meaning. The chain employs TRBV2 and TRBJ1-2; no reliable D call. This CDR3 contains 11 residues. V lost 6 bases and J 8 bases, leaving 10 bases between the germline ends. CDR1 is SNHLY and CDR2 is FYNNEI in the germline V gene. CDR3 bases: TGTGCCAGCAGGTCCGGGCTCGGCTACACCTTC. It translates to CASRSGLGYTF.

Ten or more counts support this clonotype. Within a library made for alpha chains, this beta chain is off target, and its count is uninformative. This rearrangement joins TRBV5-1 to TRBJ1-1, with 8 bases identical to TRBD1. CDR1 is SGHRS, CDR2 YFSETQ, per germline. With V trimmed by 1 base and J by 4 bases, 12 bases remained unmatched. The CDR3 is 17 residues long. This chain's CDR3 is CASSLRQGAVTATEAFF. As DNA, the CDR3 is TGCGCCAGCAGCTTGAGGCAGGGGGCGGTTACCGCCACTGAAGCTTTCTTT.

This clonotype was seen repeatedly, ten times or more. This beta chain was picked up by a library intended for alpha chains and is off target, so its count carries little meaning. The chain joins TRBV4-3 to TRBJ1-1, with D possibly matching TRBD1 (5 bases). The V end lost 6 bases, the J end lost 10 bases, and 21 bases lay between the germline ends. The germline gives CDR1 LGHNA, CDR2 YSLEER. The CDR3 has 14 residues. CDR3 sequence reads: CASRSGTRSLIAFF. The DNA of the CDR3 is TGCGCCAGCAGGTCCGGGACTCGATCTCTTATAGCTTTCTTT.

There are many counts of this clonotype. This beta chain is an off-target read within a library intended for alpha chains, so its frequency means little. The chain employs TRBV7-2 and TRBJ1-2; no firm D call. Per the germline V gene, CDR1 is SGHTA and CDR2 is FQGNSA. The CDR3 is made up of 13 amino acids. V was shortened by 5 bases and J by 4 bases, with 11 bases between the two germline ends. CDR3 in DNA: TGTGCCAGCAGCCCTAGTCAGGCCTATGGCTACACCTTC. This gives the protein CASSPSQAYGYTF.

This clonotype was recorded at least ten times. This beta chain slipped into a library made for alpha chains as a stray read, so its size is not meaningful. This chain uses TRBV2 with TRBJ2-7; D call uncertain. The CDR3 loop spans 11 amino acids. The germline CDR1 and CDR2 sequences are SNHLY and FYNNEI. Trimming cost V 8 bases and J 8 bases, with 13 bases left between them. CDR3 residues: CASGRSRQQYF. The DNA of the CDR3 is TGTGCCAGCGGTCGCTCCCGGCAGCAGTACTTC.

This clonotype was seen at least ten times. Being off target in a library aimed at alpha chains, this beta chain has a size of little meaning. V is TRBV7-3 and J is TRBJ2-7; D is ambiguous. This CDR3 region has 14 residues. The germline V and J ends were trimmed by 2 bases and 0 bases, with 8 bases remaining between them. From germline, CDR1 is SGHTA and CDR2 FQGTGA. Here the CDR3 DNA reads TGTGCCAGCAGCTTACAAGGCGGCTCCTACGAGCAGTACTTC. The encoded protein is CASSLQGGSYEQYF.

Notes on this clonotype: One base away lies a much larger clone, so this may be a sequencing read error. This beta chain is a stray read from a library made for alpha chains; its abundance is not meaningful. The rearrangement joins TRBV18 to TRBJ2-2, with a weak D call TRBD2 (5 bases). The V gene's germline CDR1 is KGHSH and CDR2 LQKENI. The CDR3 is 13 residues long. The CDR3: CVSSPVPSGELFF. In nucleotides, the CDR3 is TGTGTCAGCTCACCAGTTCCGAGCGGCGAGCTGTTTTTT.

In the case of this clonotype: Within a library made for alpha chains, this beta chain is off target, and its count is uninformative. The chain carries TRBV3-1 and TRBJ1-1; no definite D call. V was shortened by 1 base and J by 0 bases, with 6 bases between the two germline ends. Germline CDR1 and CDR2: LGHDT and YNNKEL (reference sequence). CDR3 size: 14 residues. The DNA for the CDR3 is TGTGCCAGCAGCCAAGGGACTATGAACACTGAAGCTTTCTTT. It encodes CASSQGTMNTEAFF.

In this sample, this clonotype turned up many times. Because the library targeted alpha chains, this beta chain is an off-target read whose size means little. The chain has TRBV7-9 and TRBJ2-1, with TRBD2 matching 7 bases. The junction had 8 bases not matched to a gene; V was cut back by 5 bases and J by 7 bases. The germline V gene has CDR1 SEHNR and CDR2 FQNEAQ (reference sequence). There are 14 residues in the CDR3. CDR3 protein: CASSEAGKLNEQFF. The DNA for the CDR3 is TGTGCCAGCAGCGAAGCGGGAAAGCTGAATGAGCAGTTCTTC. The complete variable domain, with remaining parts taken from reference TRBV7-9 and TRBJ2-1, reads DTGVSQNPRHKITKRGQNVTFRCDPISEHNRLYWYRQTLGQGPEFLTYFQNEAQLEKSRLLSDRFSAERPKGSFSTLEIQRTEQGDSAMYLCASSEAGKLNEQFFGPGTRLTVL.

This clonotype was recorded many times. This beta chain turned up in a library designed for alpha chains; as an off-target read, its abundance says little. The V call is TRBV18, the J call TRBJ2-5; the D gene is possibly TRBD2 (6 bases). The length of the CDR3 is 15 residues. From germline, CDR1 is KGHSH and CDR2 LQKENI. V was clipped by 3 bases and J by 1 base, with 12 bases between them. CDR3 in amino acids: CASSPRGRVQETQYF. In nucleotides, the CDR3 is TGTGCCAGCTCACCGCGGGGCAGGGTCCAAGAGACCCAGTACTTC.

The sample holds a few counts of this clonotype. Since the library was made to target alpha chains, this beta chain is a stray read and its abundance is not meaningful. V usage is TRBV20-1 and J usage is TRBJ1-1; a weak D match, TRBD1 (6 bases). Germline assignment: CDR1 DFQATT and CDR2 SNEGSKA (reference sequence). This CDR3 has 13 residues. V was clipped by 4 bases and J by 0 bases, with 9 bases between them. CDR3 sequence reads: CSATGQMNTEAFF. CDR3 DNA: TGCAGTGCTACCGGACAGATGAACACTGAAGCTTTCTTT.

This clonotype occurred many times. This beta chain is an unintended read in a library built for alpha chains; its size means little. The V gene is TRBV11-3, the J gene TRBJ2-7, with no clear D. This CDR3 is built from 13 residues. Trimming took 3 bases from V and 5 from J, leaving 11 bases between them. CDR1 SGHNT and CDR2 YENEEA come from the germline V gene. This CDR3 reads CASSFGRLDEQYF. The CDR3, as DNA: TGTGCCAGCAGCTTCGGCAGGCTGGACGAGCAGTACTTC.

About this clonotype itself: This beta chain slipped into a library made for alpha chains as a stray read, so its size is not meaningful. V usage is TRBV4-1 and J usage is TRBJ2-7, with 8 nucleotides matching TRBD1. V shed 4 bases, J shed 0 bases, and the junction held 5 bases outside the gene matches. The CDR3 is 15 residues long. Per the germline V gene, CDR1 is MGHRA and CDR2 is YSYEKL. CDR3 protein: CASSPGTGLSYEQYF. The CDR3, as DNA: TGCGCCAGCAGCCCGGGGACAGGTCTCTCCTACGAGCAGTACTTC.

Note on this clonotype: Found in a library prepared for alpha chains, this beta chain is an off-target read, and its abundance has little meaning. V gene TRBV5-1 combines with J gene TRBJ2-2; D is undetermined. V lost 5 bases to trimming and J lost 7 bases, with 15 bases between them. Germline loops: CDR1 SGHRS, CDR2 YFSETQ. CDR3 length equals 14 residues. CDR3 sequence (DNA): TGCGCCAGCAGTTGGGTTGAAGTTGGCGGGGAGCTGTTTTTT. The encoded protein is CASSWVEVGGELFF.

The table lists this clonotype with many counts. Found in a library prepared for alpha chains, this beta chain is an off-target read, and its abundance has little meaning. The chain uses TRBV29-1 and TRBJ1-1, with unresolved D. The CDR3 contains 10 residues. The V gene lost 7 bases and the J gene lost 5 bases, with 8 bases spanning the gap. CDR1 is SQVTM, CDR2 ANQGSEA, per germline. Here the CDR3 reads CSARWTEAFF. DNA of the CDR3: TGCAGCGCAAGATGGACTGAAGCTTTCTTT.

By share, this clonotype counts as medium-sized. This beta chain is an off-target read within a library intended for alpha chains, so its frequency means little. The gene calls are TRBV6-5 and TRBJ1-1, with 7 nucleotides matching TRBD1. The germline V gene has CDR1 MNHEY and CDR2 SVGAGI. There are 15 residues in the CDR3. The junction had 7 bases not matched to a gene; V was cut back by 5 bases and J by 1 base. CDR3 nucleotide sequence: TGTGCCAGCAGTCCCAGGACAGGCCCGAACACTGAAGCTTTCTTT. It codes for CASSPRTGPNTEAFF.

Concerning this clonotype itself: This beta chain is off target for a library built for alpha chains, so its abundance means little. The chain is built from TRBV11-2 and TRBJ2-5; 14 positions agree with TRBD2. The CDR3 covers 20 residues. CDR1 SGHAT and CDR2 FQNNGV come from the germline V gene. J gave up 0 bases and V 0 bases, and 9 bases lay outside the gene matches. The CDR3 DNA follows: TGTGCCAGCAGCTTAGATCACCCGGGACTAGCGGGAGAAAACCAAGAGACCCAGTACTTC. Its protein is CASSLDHPGLAGENQETQYF.

There are many counts of this clonotype. The library was designed around alpha chains, so this beta chain is a stray read whose abundance carries little weight. The chain combines TRBV14 with TRBJ1-4; D is unclear. The V gene's germline CDR1 is SGHDN and CDR2 FVKESK. The V gene lost 2 bases and the J gene lost 4 bases, with 11 bases spanning the gap. The length of the CDR3 is 15 residues. The DNA of the CDR3 is TGTGCCAGCAGCCAACTTGCGGAAATTAATGAAAAACTGTTTTTT. Amino acids: CASSQLAEINEKLFF.

There are a few counts of this clonotype. For a library built for alpha chains, this beta chain is a stray read; little rests on its size. The rearrangement uses TRBV7-9 and TRBJ2-5, with a possible D match to TRBD2 (6 bases). This CDR3 has 16 residues. Germline CDR1 SEHNR, CDR2 FQNEAQ (reference sequence). V was trimmed by 6 bases and J by 5 bases, leaving 22 bases between them. The CDR3 reads CASRSLVGGGYETQYF. The CDR3, as DNA: TGTGCCAGCAGATCCCTCGTTGGAGGAGGGTACGAGACCCAGTACTTC.

Many counts were recorded for this clonotype. Because this beta chain is a stray read in a library intended to capture alpha chains, its abundance should not be given much weight. V is TRBV15 and J is TRBJ2-3, with D tentatively TRBD1 (5 bases). Per germline, CDR1 LNHNV and CDR2 YYDKDF (reference sequence). V lost 5 bases, J lost 0 bases, and 15 bases lay in between. The CDR3 totals 16 residues. The CDR3 here is CATSSRTRPSTDTQYF. The CDR3 nucleotides are TGTGCCACCAGCTCCAGGACACGCCCTAGCACAGATACGCAGTATTTT.

In regard to this clonotype: Since it is a stray read in a library aimed at alpha chains, this beta chain has a size that is not meaningful. V and J are TRBV12-3 or TRBV12-4 and TRBJ2-7; D is undetermined. Trimming stripped 3 bases from V and 3 bases from J, with 15 bases between. The CDR3 totals 15 residues. The CDR3 DNA is TGTGCCAGCAGTTTCAGTTCTCCCTCCTACTACGAGCAGTACTTC. It encodes CASSFSSPSYYEQYF.

Comment on this clonotype: This beta chain appears as a stray read in a library generated for alpha chains; its size is not informative. The chain has TRBV7-8 and TRBJ1-5; the D gene is possibly TRBD1 (6 bases). CDR3 length equals 15 residues. The V end was cut by 5 bases, the J end by 1 base, with 12 bases between. The germline gives CDR1 SGHVS, CDR2 FQNEAQ. The CDR3 sequence: CASSTQGQSNQPQHF. In DNA, the CDR3 is TGTGCCAGCAGCACACAGGGCCAGAGCAATCAGCCCCAGCATTTT.

By frequency in the sample, this clonotype is medium-sized. Since it is a stray read in a library aimed at alpha chains, this beta chain has a size that is not meaningful. The V call is TRBV12-3 or TRBV12-4, the J call TRBJ2-1; TRBD2 agrees at 8 bases. The CDR3 consists of 14 residues. V lost 6 bases, J lost 5 bases, and 6 bases stayed unmatched. The chain's CDR3 is CASSPWREDNEQFF. As DNA, the CDR3 is TGTGCCAGCAGCCCGTGGCGGGAGGACAATGAGCAGTTCTTC.

This clonotype occurred a few times. This beta chain is off target for a library built for alpha chains, so its abundance means little. This rearrangement joins TRBV7-9 to TRBJ2-6, with 8 bases fitting TRBD1. The germline V gene encodes CDR1 SEHNR and CDR2 FQNEAQ (reference sequence). The junction had 7 bases not matched to a gene; V was cut back by 7 bases and J by 2 bases. This CDR3 is built from 16 residues. CDR3 in amino acids: CASTGQGGPGANVLTF. CDR3 in DNA: TGTGCCAGCACCGGACAGGGAGGCCCTGGGGCCAACGTCCTGACTTTC.

This clonotype has ten or more counts. The library was built for alpha chains, so this beta chain is an off-target read and its size means little. The chain links TRBV10-1 to TRBJ1-4; TRBD1 aligns across 8 bases. This CDR3 is 13 amino acids long. Germline trimming cut 8 bases from V and 3 bases from J; bases unmatched to any gene: 2. Per the germline V gene, CDR1 is WNHNN and CDR2 is SYGVQD (reference sequence). The CDR3 loop reads CASQGAANEKLFF. In DNA form, the CDR3 reads TGCGCCAGCCAGGGGGCCGCTAATGAAAAACTGTTTTTT.